This T cell receptor (beta chain) was profiled in a study of T cells after posttransplantation cyclophosphamide. Study findings and constraints: Recipient CMV seropositivity and CMV reactivation strongly tracked TRB clonality. Donor CD8+ memory clones often dominated recipient blood repertoires at later times.

Data came from immunoSEQ multiplex PCR; TCRdb stores just in-frame clones and leaves some out. The data contain 35,000 to 50,000 clones, about nine tenths of them singletons. V lost 6 bases and J lost 3, with 11 bases in between. The CDR3 has 13 residues. Cyclophosphamide on days +3 and +4 followed busulfan-fludarabine conditioning and a marrow graft. Concerning this clone itself: The antigen remains undetermined.

This chain joins TRBV5-3 and TRBJ2-3, with D unclear. TRBV5-3 carries the ORF label, with uncertain function. The sequenced sample was PBMCs, obtained about 60 days after allogeneic stem cell transplant with posttransplant cyclophosphamide. The sequence was collected from a male patient in his sixties who received an allogeneic stem cell transplant from a related donor and was CMV-positive. Some T cells may possibly be graft donor cells. CDR3 sequence: CARKTPETDTQYF. CDR3 DNA: TGTGCCAGAAAGACTCCGGAGACAGATACGCAGTATTTT.